One sample yielded the 18 T cell receptor beta chains listed below, sequenced in a study of Ad26.COV2.S vaccination and SARS-CoV-2 variants. Profiling relied on immunoSEQ multiplex PCR, and the TCRdb table lists in-frame clones only, not all of them. The sample includes some 340,000 clones, around four fifths seen only once; the top ten take approximately 2%. Treatment noted: around 19 received Ad26.COV2.S at low or high dose, single or two shots; several received placebo; per-sample allocation not given. Specimen acquisition occurred on day 63 following the initial vaccine or placebo injection. Sample: peripheral blood, taken in a trial of Ad26.COV2.S vaccine versus placebo. The receptors were gathered from a person aged 18-60 years who received the Ad26.COV2.S COVID-19 vaccine or a placebo.

The chain combines TRBV5-6 with TRBJ1-2; no clear D gene. The ends were cut back, 4 bases at V and 2 bases at J, with 9 bases in the middle. The CDR3 has 13 amino acids. CDR1 and CDR2 from the germline V gene are SGHDT and YYEEEE. The CDR3 DNA reads as TGTGCCAGCAGCGGGCCAATCAACTATGGCTACACCTTC. Its protein is CASSGPINYGYTF.

V and J are TRBV28 and TRBJ1-2; D remains unclear. The germline gives CDR1 MDHEN, CDR2 SYDVKM. CDR3 size: 13 residues. Trimming shortened V by 6 bases and J by 5 bases, and 13 bases separated the two germline ends. The CDR3 bases are TGTGCCAGCAGCCCGTATCAGCTGTATGGCTACACCTTC. It translates to CASSPYQLYGYTF.

V gene TRBV5-4 combines with J gene TRBJ1-2, with D possibly matching TRBD1 (6 bases). The ends were cut back, 2 bases at V and 6 bases at J, with 11 bases in the middle. CDR3 length equals 13 residues. Germline values: CDR1 SGHNT, CDR2 YYREEE (reference sequence). The CDR3 spells CASSFKGGNGYTF. DNA of the CDR3: TGTGCCAGCAGCTTTAAAGGGGGGAATGGCTACACCTTC.

This clone was recorded once. Other nucleotide sequences in the sample specify the same CDR3. The genes are TRBV9 and TRBJ2-2; unclear D gene. The CDR3 consists of 14 residues. Germline loops: CDR1 SGDLS, CDR2 YYNGEE. V was pared by 2 bases and J by 0 bases, with 5 bases between. The CDR3 is CASSVSANTGELFF. The DNA of the CDR3 is TGTGCCAGCAGCGTCAGCGCGAACACCGGGGAGCTGTTTTTT.

The rearrangement links TRBV6-2 or TRBV6-3 to TRBJ2-7; D not certain. This CDR3 has 12 residues. V lost 4 bases, J lost 6 bases, and 10 bases lay in between. Per germline, CDR1 MNHEY and CDR2 SVGEGT. The CDR3 nucleotides are TGTGCCAGCAGTTCATCCCCTTTCGAGCAGTACTTC. This translates into CASSSSPFEQYF.

The gene calls are TRBV5-8 and TRBJ2-3, with D maybe TRBD2 (5 bases). Trimming took off 3 bases at V and 3 bases at J, with 17 bases between the two ends. The germline V gene has CDR1 SGHTS and CDR2 YDEGEE. CDR3 length equals 16 residues. As DNA, the CDR3 is TGTGCCAGCAGCTCCGGACTGCCGGCAGGTACAGATACGCAGTATTTT. Translating gives CASSSGLPAGTDTQYF.

The chain carries TRBV3-1 (or the pseudogene TRBV3-2) and TRBJ1-2, with D unclear. V was cut by 4 bases and J by 2 bases, with 11 bases left in between. Germline V CDR1 and CDR2: LGHDT, YNNKEL (reference sequence). The CDR3 covers 14 residues. The CDR3 nucleotides read TGTGCCAGCAGCCTTCTAGACGGAAACTATGGCTACACCTTC. Amino acids: CASSLLDGNYGYTF.

The CDR3 protein is CASSIGYRTGELFF. CDR3 bases: TGTGCCAGTAGTATAGGTTATCGCACCGGGGAGCTGTTTTTT. The chain employs TRBV19 and TRBJ2-2; D gene ambiguous. Germline CDR1 reads LNHDA; CDR2 reads SQIVND (reference sequence). V was pared by 1 base and J by 4 bases, with 7 bases between. This CDR3 has 14 amino acids. Together with reference TRBV19 and TRBJ2-2, the CDR3 gives the full variable domain: DGGITQSPKYLFRKEGQNVTLSCEQNLNHDAMYWYRQDPGQGLRLIYYSQIVNDFQKGDIAEGYSVSREKKESFPLTVTSAQKNPTAFYLCASSIGYRTGELFFGEGSRLTVL.

This clone was counted between two and nine times. The gene calls are TRBV2 and TRBJ1-2, with 8 bases that match TRBD1. The ends lost 6 bases at V and 7 bases at J; junction bases unmatched: 7. CDR3 length equals 13 residues. Per germline, CDR1 SNHLY and CDR2 FYNNEI. CDR3 protein: CASSGQGRGGYTF. CDR3 sequence (DNA): TGTGCCAGCAGCGGACAGGGAAGAGGTGGCTACACCTTC.

This rearrangement joins TRBV6-5 to TRBJ1-3, with 11 bases lining up with TRBD1. J gave up 7 bases and V 11 bases, and 10 bases lay outside the gene matches. The length of the CDR3 is 14 residues. The germline V gene encodes CDR1 MNHEY and CDR2 SVGAGI. CDR3: CAVSRTGGRNTIYF. The CDR3 coding sequence is TGTGCCGTATCGCGGACAGGGGGCAGGAACACCATATATTTT.

The J gene is TRBJ2-1, the V gene TRBV7-2; 8 bases are a match to TRBD2. The CDR3 length is 14 residues. Trimming at V came to 5 bases and at J to 7 bases, leaving 7 bases not matched to a gene. The germline CDR1 and CDR2 sequences are SGHTA and FQGNSA. The CDR3 DNA is TGTGCCAGCAGCCGCGTTACTAGCGGTAATGAGCAGTTCTTC. Residues: CASSRVTSGNEQFF.

V gene TRBV24-1 combines with J gene TRBJ2-5, with TRBD2 as a possible D gene (7 bases). Germline V gives CDR1 KGHDR, CDR2 SFDVKD. The CDR3 is 12 amino acids. The ends were cut back, 9 bases at V and 4 bases at J, with 11 bases in the middle. The CDR3 DNA is TGTGCCACCGGGGGGGGCGTAGAGACCCAGTACTTC. Its translation is CATGGGVETQYF.

This clone came up a few times. The chain has TRBV10-2 and TRBJ1-5; D might be TRBD1 (5 bases). The CDR3 has 17 residues. V lost 0 bases, J lost 6 bases, and 18 bases lay in between. Germline V gene sequence: CDR1 WSHSY, CDR2 SAAADI. The chain's CDR3 is CASSESTGTGESQPQHF. CDR3 bases: TGCGCCAGCAGTGAGTCGACTGGGACGGGGGAATCTCAGCCCCAGCATTTT.

A few counts support this clone. This chain uses TRBV6-5 with TRBJ1-5; D call uncertain. The germline gives CDR1 MNHEY, CDR2 SVGAGI. The V gene lost 6 bases and the J gene lost 2 bases, with 14 bases spanning the gap. The CDR3 is 15 residues long. The CDR3 coding sequence is TGTGCCAGCAGAGATACTCTCAGAGGCAATCAGCCCCAGCATTTT. Translation: CASRDTLRGNQPQHF.

The chain has TRBV5-1 and TRBJ1-2, with 11 bases fitting TRBD1. There are 14 residues in the CDR3. Germline trimming cut 2 bases from V and 6 bases from J; bases unmatched to any gene: 3. CDR1 SGHRS and CDR2 YFSETQ come from the germline V gene. The CDR3 DNA is TGCGCCAGCAGCTTAGGACAGGGGGCGGATGGCTACACCTTC. The encoded protein is CASSLGQGADGYTF.

The chain has TRBV7-2 and TRBJ1-4, with a possible D match to TRBD1 (6 bases). V was shortened by 5 bases and J by 7 bases, with 17 bases between the two germline ends. This CDR3 has 15 amino acids. The germline CDR1 and CDR2 sequences are SGHTA and FQGNSA. CDR3 region: CASSPRQVRGEKLFF. CDR3 in DNA: TGTGCCAGCAGCCCCCGACAGGTCCGAGGTGAAAAACTGTTTTTT.

This clone appeared a single time. This sequence joins TRBV11-2 and TRBJ2-7; tentatively, D is TRBD2 (6 bases). The CDR3 length is 14 residues. Trimming stripped 5 bases from V and 6 bases from J, with 17 bases between. Germline CDR1 and CDR2: SGHAT and FQNNGV. CDR3 in amino acids: CASSHKEGIGEQYF. Written as DNA, the CDR3 is TGTGCCAGCAGCCATAAGGAGGGTATTGGCGAGCAGTACTTC.

This sequence joins TRBV6-1 and TRBJ2-2; D remains unclear. Germline V gene lookup returns CDR1 MNHNS and CDR2 SASEGT. This CDR3 comprises 15 residues. The germline V and J ends were trimmed by 1 base and 6 bases, with 12 bases remaining between them. CDR3 region: CASSEEGLVAGELFF. The CDR3 region has the DNA TGTGCCAGCAGTGAAGAAGGTTTAGTTGCCGGGGAGCTGTTTTTT.